Listed below are T cell receptor beta chains from one sample, sequenced in a study of blood T cell repertoires in COVID-19. The assay was immunoSEQ multiplex PCR, and TCRdb's table has in-frame clones only and misses some. Here the sample spans about 220,000 clones, around 80% being singletons. The material sequenced was peripheral blood. All receptors come from a man aged 30-40 years with active or convalescent COVID-19. Each CDR3 is given with its conserved first and last residue. The order of the fields is J gene, V gene, D gene, CDR3 protein. D genes are given only for firm matches.

TRBJ2-7	TRBV7-8	NA	CASSLQAYGEQYF
TRBJ2-7	TRBV5-4	TRBD2	CASSLGTSGPNYEQYF
TRBJ2-7	TRBV19	NA	CASSRTAMTYEQYF
TRBJ2-1	TRBV7-2	TRBD1	CASSLQGAIDEQFF
TRBJ1-5	TRBV6-6	NA	CASSRGTAQPQHF
TRBJ2-2	TRBV10-2	TRBD2	CASSEGLAGGRNTGELFF
TRBJ1-1	TRBV5-4	NA	CASSLVGKTEAFF
TRBJ2-4	TRBV11-2	TRBD2	CASSLSTGGGAKNIQYF
TRBJ1-4	TRBV4-1	NA	CASSQVADEKLFF
TRBJ1-5	TRBV10-3	NA	CATSRTVDSNQPQHF
TRBJ2-1	TRBV15	TRBD1	CATSREWGQLVNEQFF
TRBJ1-1	TRBV6-2/TRBV6-3	TRBD1	CASNPDRVTEAFF
TRBJ2-7	TRBV19	NA	CASSIWGPTTSYEQYF
TRBJ1-2	TRBV7-9	TRBD1	CAGSRGGLWNYGYTF
TRBJ2-3	TRBV28	NA	CASSARGGDTQYF
TRBJ2-7	TRBV7-9	NA	CASSFSTGYEQYF
TRBJ2-7	TRBV18	TRBD1	CASSPGTAYEQYF
TRBJ1-1	TRBV4-1	TRBD1	CASSRLDREKTEAFF
TRBJ1-3	TRBV7-2	TRBD1	CASSLRQGYTIYF
TRBJ2-5	TRBV19	TRBD2	CASRDSLAGAETQYF
TRBJ1-6	TRBV7-8	NA	CASSPRTGDAPLHF
TRBJ1-1	TRBV6-5	NA	CASSWSRGGNTEAFF
TRBJ1-1	TRBV7-8	NA	CASSLAPWGAGLATEAFF
TRBJ1-1	TRBV5-5	NA	CASSLYAMGGAEAFF
TRBJ2-3	TRBV29-1	NA	CSVGSSDTQYF
TRBJ2-1	TRBV4-3	TRBD2	CASSQVWLAGSDEQFF
TRBJ2-3	TRBV19	TRBD2	CASSTELAGGTDTQYF
TRBJ1-5	TRBV2	NA	CAGTLGGGQPQHF
TRBJ1-2	TRBV6-5	NA	CASSYRWTEHYGYTF
TRBJ2-3	TRBV5-1	TRBD2	CASGERGRADTQYF
TRBJ2-5	TRBV5-5	NA	CASSFSPQETQYF
TRBJ2-5	TRBV7-2	NA	CASSLAGRSVQSRGETQYF
TRBJ2-1	TRBV6-4	NA	CASSPSWGHNEQFF
TRBJ1-5	TRBV21-1	NA	CASSSGQINQPQHF
TRBJ1-3	TRBV28	NA	CASSLYPPGDSGNTIYF
TRBJ1-2	TRBV2	NA	CASSDNSPYGYTF
TRBJ2-6	TRBV27	TRBD2	CASSFGGAGANVLTF
TRBJ1-2	TRBV6-4	TRBD1	CASSPGQGGGYTF
TRBJ2-7	TRBV19	TRBD1	CASSMARGPTYEQYF
TRBJ2-4	TRBV4-2	TRBD1	CASSQGTGGQNIQYF
TRBJ2-3	TRBV5-1	NA	CASRLAQDTQYF
TRBJ1-4	TRBV18	TRBD1	CASSPRQGKNEKLFF
TRBJ2-5	TRBV19	TRBD2	CASSDPIAGGQETQYF
TRBJ2-1	TRBV19	NA	CASSIDLFNEQFF
TRBJ1-2	TRBV6-5	TRBD1	CASSYGDRGEGYTF
TRBJ2-7	TRBV6-6	TRBD2	CASRSGTSSEQYF
TRBJ2-3	TRBV24-1	TRBD2	CATSDPRTSGTGTDTQYF
TRBJ1-1	TRBV7-8	NA	CASSYSLYTEAFF
TRBJ2-3	TRBV4-2	NA	CASSQDTRGRQYF
TRBJ2-7	TRBV29-1	TRBD2	CSVEDGLAGSYEQYF
TRBJ2-1	TRBV12-3/TRBV12-4	NA	CASLGLRYNEQFF
TRBJ2-5	TRBV5-1	NA	CASSGPGHLQETQYF
TRBJ2-2	TRBV5-1	TRBD2	CASSMTSGANTGELFF
TRBJ1-2	TRBV9	NA	CASSPQAGRDYGYTF
TRBJ1-4	TRBV7-2	TRBD1	CASSSSGTGAEKLFF